Shown below are 8 T cell receptor beta chains from a single sample sequenced in a study of OX40 agonist ivuxolimab in advanced cancers. Libraries were prepared by immunoSEQ multiplex PCR; TCRdb keeps only in-frame clonotypes and omits some of them. The sample holds 60,000 or so clones; approximately 84% are singletons and the top ten take 4% to 5%. The starting material was CD4+ or CD8+ T cells sorted from blood, obtained in a trial of the OX40 agonist ivuxolimab. The receptors derive from an adult with an advanced solid tumor such as melanoma, head and neck, liver or kidney cancer.

This clone was observed a few times. V gene TRBV29-1 combines with J gene TRBJ1-5; no reliable D call. The CDR3 spans 17 residues. Germline lookup yields CDR1 SQVTM and CDR2 ANQGSEA. CDR3: CRKRMDRTCHSNQPQHF. CDR3 in DNA: TGCAGAAAACGAATGGATAGAACCTGTCATAGCAATCAGCCCCAGCATTTT.

A single count supports this clone. The CDR3 is CASSLQGNTKNIQYF. The CDR3 DNA sequence: TGTGCCAGCAGTTTACAGGGGAATACTAAAAACATTCAGTACTTC. The genes are TRBV27 and TRBJ2-4; D is perhaps TRBD1 (6 bases). The V and J ends lost 2 bases and 4 bases respectively, with 12 bases between them. This CDR3 is built from 15 residues. Germline V gene data show CDR1 as MNHEY and CDR2 as SMNVEV (reference sequence).

This chain joins TRBV30 and TRBJ2-3, with D perhaps matching TRBD2 (6 bases). Germline loops: CDR1 GTSNPN, CDR2 SVGIG (reference sequence). The ends were cut back, 5 bases at V and 8 bases at J, with 11 bases in the middle. The CDR3 spans 11 residues. The CDR3 reads CAWAASATQYF. CDR3 bases: TGTGCCTGGGCGGCTAGCGCTACGCAGTATTTT.

This clone has just a few counts. V usage is TRBV7-2 and J usage is TRBJ1-6; tentatively, D is TRBD1 (5 bases). Trimming pared 5 bases from V and 10 bases from J, leaving 18 bases between. This CDR3 has 15 amino acids. Per germline, CDR1 SGHTA and CDR2 FQGNSA. The CDR3 here is CASSVREHSSSPLHF. The DNA of the CDR3 is TGTGCCAGCAGCGTCAGGGAGCACTCGTCGTCACCCCTCCACTTT. The whole variable domain, filled in from reference TRBV7-2 and TRBJ1-6, reads GAGVSQSPSNKVTEKGKDVELRCDPISGHTALYWYRQSLGQGLEFLIYFQGNSAPDKSGLPSDRFSAERTGGSVSTLTIQRTQQEDSAVYLCASSVREHSSSPLHFGNGTRLTVT.

In DNA form, the CDR3 reads TGCGCCAGCAGCTTGGAAACAGGGGAAGTGGGGGCCAAAAACATTCAGTACTTC. This encodes CASSLETGEVGAKNIQYF. This chain links TRBV5-1 with TRBJ2-4; TRBD1 aligns across 7 bases. The trim removed 0 bases at V and 1 base at J, leaving 10 bases unmatched. The germline V gene encodes CDR1 SGHRS and CDR2 YFSETQ. This CDR3 has 18 amino acids.

The V gene is TRBV4-1, the J gene TRBJ2-5; a possible D gene is TRBD2 (5 bases). CDR3 length equals 15 residues. CDR1 and CDR2 (germline): MGHRA, YSYEKL. The V and J ends lost 1 base and 3 bases respectively, with 12 bases between them. The CDR3 loop is CASSQVPGSEETQYF. CDR3 DNA sequence: TGCGCCAGCAGCCAAGTTCCGGGATCCGAAGAGACCCAGTACTTC.

The genes are TRBV7-9 and TRBJ2-7; the D gene is possibly TRBD1 (6 bases). This CDR3 spans 13 amino acids. Trimming took off 5 bases at V and 1 base at J, with 9 bases between the two ends. The germline gives CDR1 SEHNR, CDR2 FQNEAQ (reference sequence). The CDR3 is CASSPDSSYEQYF. CDR3 coding DNA: TGTGCCAGCAGCCCGGACAGTTCCTACGAGCAGTACTTC.

The chain couples TRBV11-3 to TRBJ2-1, with TRBD2 matching 10 bases. The CDR3 length is 17 residues. Looked up from germline, CDR1 is SGHNT and CDR2 is YENEEA. V trimming: 2 bases; J trimming: 0 bases; junction bases outside the gene matches: 4. The CDR3 loop is CASSLSRTSGSYNEQFF. Here the CDR3 DNA reads TGTGCCAGCAGCTTATCCCGGACTAGCGGCTCCTACAATGAGCAGTTCTTC.